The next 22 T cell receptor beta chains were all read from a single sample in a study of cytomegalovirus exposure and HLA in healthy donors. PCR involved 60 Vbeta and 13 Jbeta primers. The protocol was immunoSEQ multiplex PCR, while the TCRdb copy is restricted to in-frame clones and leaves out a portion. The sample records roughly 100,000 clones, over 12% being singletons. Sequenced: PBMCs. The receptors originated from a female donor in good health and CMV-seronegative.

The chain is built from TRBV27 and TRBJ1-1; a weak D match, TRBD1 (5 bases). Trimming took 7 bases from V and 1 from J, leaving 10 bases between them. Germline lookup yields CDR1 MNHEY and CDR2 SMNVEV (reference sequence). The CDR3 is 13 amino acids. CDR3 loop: CASKQGRNTEAFF. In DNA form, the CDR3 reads TGTGCCAGCAAGCAGGGCCGGAACACTGAAGCTTTCTTT.

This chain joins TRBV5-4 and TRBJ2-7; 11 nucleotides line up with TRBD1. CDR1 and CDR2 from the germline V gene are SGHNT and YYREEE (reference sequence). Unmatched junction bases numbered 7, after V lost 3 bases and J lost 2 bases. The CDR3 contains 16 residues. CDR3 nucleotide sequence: TGTGCCAGCAGCTCTGGGCCGGGACAGGGGGCCTACGAGCAGTACTTC. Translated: CASSSGPGQGAYEQYF.

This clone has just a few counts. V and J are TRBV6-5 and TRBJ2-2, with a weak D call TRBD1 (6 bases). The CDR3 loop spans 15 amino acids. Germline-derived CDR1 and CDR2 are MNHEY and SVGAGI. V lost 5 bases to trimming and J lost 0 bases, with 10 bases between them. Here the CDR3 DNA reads TGTGCCAGCAGTCCGGACAGCCCGAACACCGGGGAGCTGTTTTTT. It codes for CASSPDSPNTGELFF.

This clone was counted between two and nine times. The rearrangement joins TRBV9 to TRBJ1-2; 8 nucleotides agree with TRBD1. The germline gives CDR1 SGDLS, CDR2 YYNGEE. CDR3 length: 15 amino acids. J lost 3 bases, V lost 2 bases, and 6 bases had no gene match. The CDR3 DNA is TGTGCCAGCAGCGTCAGACAGGGGAGTGACTATGGCTACACCTTC. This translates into CASSVRQGSDYGYTF.

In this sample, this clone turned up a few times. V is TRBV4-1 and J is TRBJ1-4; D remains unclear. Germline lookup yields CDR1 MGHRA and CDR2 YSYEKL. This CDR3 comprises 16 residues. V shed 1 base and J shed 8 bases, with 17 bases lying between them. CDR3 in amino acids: CASSQVNLVSFEKLFF. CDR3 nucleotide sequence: TGCGCCAGCAGCCAAGTAAATCTGGTCAGTTTCGAAAAACTGTTTTTT.

The CDR3 loop reads CASRSQAHGEKLFF. DNA of the CDR3: TGTGCCAGCAGATCACAGGCCCACGGGGAAAAACTGTTTTTT. The gene calls are TRBV5-6 and TRBJ1-4; TRBD1 might be the D (5 bases). The CDR3 has 14 amino acids. Trimming took 5 bases from V and 8 from J, leaving 16 bases between them. Per the germline V gene, CDR1 is SGHDT and CDR2 is YYEEEE.

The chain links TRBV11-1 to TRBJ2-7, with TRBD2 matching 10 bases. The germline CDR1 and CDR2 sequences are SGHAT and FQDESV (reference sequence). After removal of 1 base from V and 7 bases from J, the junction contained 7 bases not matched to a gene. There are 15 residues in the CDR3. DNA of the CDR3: TGTGCCAGCAGCTTAGGGGCTAGCGGGAGTAATGAGCAGTACTTC. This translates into CASSLGASGSNEQYF.

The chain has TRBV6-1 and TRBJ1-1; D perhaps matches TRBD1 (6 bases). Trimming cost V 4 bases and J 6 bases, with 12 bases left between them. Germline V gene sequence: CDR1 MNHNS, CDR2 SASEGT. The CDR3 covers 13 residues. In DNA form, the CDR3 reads TGTGCCAGCAGTGTTCGGACAGCCCCTGAAGCTTTCTTT. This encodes CASSVRTAPEAFF.

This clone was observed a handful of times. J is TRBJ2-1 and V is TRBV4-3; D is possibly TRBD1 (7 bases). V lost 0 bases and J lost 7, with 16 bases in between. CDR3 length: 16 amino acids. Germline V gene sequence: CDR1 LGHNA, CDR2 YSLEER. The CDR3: CASSQDQEGAGNEQFF. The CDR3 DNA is TGCGCCAGCAGCCAAGATCAGGAGGGGGCGGGAAATGAGCAGTTCTTC.

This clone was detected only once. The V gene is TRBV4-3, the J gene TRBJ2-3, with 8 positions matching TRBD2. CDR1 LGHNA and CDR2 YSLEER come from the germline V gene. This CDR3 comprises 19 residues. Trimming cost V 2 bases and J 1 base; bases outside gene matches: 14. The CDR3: CASSQLAPLAGSGTDTQYF. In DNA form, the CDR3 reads TGCGCCAGCAGCCAATTAGCTCCTTTAGCGGGATCGGGCACAGATACGCAGTATTTT.

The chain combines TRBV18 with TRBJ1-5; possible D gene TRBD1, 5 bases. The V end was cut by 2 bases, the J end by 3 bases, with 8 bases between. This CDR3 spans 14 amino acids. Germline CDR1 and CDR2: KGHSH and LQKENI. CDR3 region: CASSPETDNQPQHF. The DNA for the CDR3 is TGTGCCAGCTCACCAGAGACAGACAATCAGCCCCAGCATTTT.

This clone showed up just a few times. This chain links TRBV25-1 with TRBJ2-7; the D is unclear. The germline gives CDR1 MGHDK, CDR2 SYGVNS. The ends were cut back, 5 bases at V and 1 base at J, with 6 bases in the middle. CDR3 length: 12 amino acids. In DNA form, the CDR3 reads TGTGCCAGCAGTCCGGGTTCCTACGAGCAGTACTTC. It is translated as CASSPGSYEQYF.

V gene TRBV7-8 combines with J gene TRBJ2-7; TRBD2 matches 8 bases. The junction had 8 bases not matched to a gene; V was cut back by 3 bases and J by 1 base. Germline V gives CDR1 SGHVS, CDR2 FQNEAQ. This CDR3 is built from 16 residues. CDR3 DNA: TGTGCCAGCAGCTTCGCCATACTAGCGGATTCCTACGAGCAGTACTTC. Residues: CASSFAILADSYEQYF. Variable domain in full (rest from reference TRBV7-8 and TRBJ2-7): GAGVSQSPRYKVAKRGQDVALRCDPISGHVSLFWYQQALGQGPEFLTYFQNEAQLDKSGLPSDRFFAERPEGSVSTLKIQRTQQEDSAVYLCASSFAILADSYEQYFGPGTRLTVT.

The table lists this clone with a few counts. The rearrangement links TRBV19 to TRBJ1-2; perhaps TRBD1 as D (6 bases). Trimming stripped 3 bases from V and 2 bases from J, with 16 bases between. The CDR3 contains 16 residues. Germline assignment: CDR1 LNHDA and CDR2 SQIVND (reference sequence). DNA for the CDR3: TGTGCCAGTAGTATTTTGGCGGGGGCTCCCAACTATGGCTACACCTTC. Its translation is CASSILAGAPNYGYTF. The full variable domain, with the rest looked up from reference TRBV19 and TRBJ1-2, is DGGITQSPKYLFRKEGQNVTLSCEQNLNHDAMYWYRQDPGQGLRLIYYSQIVNDFQKGDIAEGYSVSREKKESFPLTVTSAQKNPTAFYLCASSILAGAPNYGYTFGSGTRLTVV.

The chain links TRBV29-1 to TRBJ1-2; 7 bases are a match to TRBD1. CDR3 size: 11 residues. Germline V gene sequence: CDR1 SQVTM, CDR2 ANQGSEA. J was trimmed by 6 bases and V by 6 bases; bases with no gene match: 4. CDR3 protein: CSVGQDHGYTF. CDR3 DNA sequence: TGCAGCGTCGGACAGGACCATGGCTACACCTTC.

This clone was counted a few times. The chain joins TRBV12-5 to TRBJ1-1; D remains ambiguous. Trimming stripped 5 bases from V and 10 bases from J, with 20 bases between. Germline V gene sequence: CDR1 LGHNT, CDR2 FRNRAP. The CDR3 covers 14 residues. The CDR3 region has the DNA TGTGCTAGTGGTGCGCTGGGCTCCGATCTGGGAGCTTTCTTT. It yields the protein CASGALGSDLGAFF.

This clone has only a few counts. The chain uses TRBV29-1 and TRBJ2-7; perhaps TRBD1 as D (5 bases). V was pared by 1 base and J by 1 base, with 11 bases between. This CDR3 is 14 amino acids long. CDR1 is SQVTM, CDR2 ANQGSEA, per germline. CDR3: CSVEVGKGSYEQYF. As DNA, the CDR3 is TGCAGCGTTGAAGTCGGAAAGGGGTCCTACGAGCAGTACTTC.

For the CDR3, the DNA is TGTGCCATCAGTGAGACAAATCGAGAGACCCAGTACTTC. Translation: CAISETNRETQYF. V usage is TRBV10-3 and J usage is TRBJ2-5, with D uncertain. The germline V gene encodes CDR1 ENHRY and CDR2 SYGVKD. The CDR3 contains 13 residues. Trimming shortened V by 2 bases and J by 4 bases, and 8 bases separated the two germline ends.

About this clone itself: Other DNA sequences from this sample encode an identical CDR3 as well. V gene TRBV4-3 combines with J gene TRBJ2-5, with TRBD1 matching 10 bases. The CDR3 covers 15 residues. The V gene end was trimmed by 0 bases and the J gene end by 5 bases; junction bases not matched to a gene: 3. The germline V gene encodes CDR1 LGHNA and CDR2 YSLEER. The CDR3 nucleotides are TGCGCCAGCAGCCAAGAGACAGGGGGCAAGGAGACCCAGTACTTC. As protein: CASSQETGGKETQYF.

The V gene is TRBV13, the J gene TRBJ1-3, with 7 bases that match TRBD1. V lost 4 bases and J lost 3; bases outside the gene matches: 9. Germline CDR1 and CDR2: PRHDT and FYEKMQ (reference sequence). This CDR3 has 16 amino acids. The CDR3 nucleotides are TGTGCCAGCAGCTCGATCCTTCAGGGGGATGGAAACACCATATATTTT. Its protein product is CASSSILQGDGNTIYF.

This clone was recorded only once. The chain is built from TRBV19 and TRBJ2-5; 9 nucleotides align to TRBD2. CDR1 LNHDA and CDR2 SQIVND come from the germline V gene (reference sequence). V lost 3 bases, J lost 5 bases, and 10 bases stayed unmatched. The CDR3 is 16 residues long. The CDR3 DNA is TGTGCCAGTAGTATGGGTACTAGCGGGCCTTTTGAGACCCAGTACTTC. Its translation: CASSMGTSGPFETQYF.

CDR3 nucleotides: TGTGCCAGCAGCTCGATGATAGCCGGGGGAAGTGAGCAGTTCTTC. Translated, it gives CASSSMIAGGSEQFF. V gene TRBV7-6 combines with J gene TRBJ2-1, with TRBD2 as a possible D gene (6 bases). Germline lookup yields CDR1 SGHVS and CDR2 FNYEAQ. CDR3 size: 15 residues. V was clipped by 4 bases and J by 9 bases, with 19 bases between them.